This T cell receptor beta chain was identified during a study of lymphopenia after photon versus proton radiotherapy. TCRdb keeps only in-frame clones here, not all; method: immunoSEQ multiplex PCR. The sample includes about 53,000 clones, around four fifths of them seen just once. With 5 bases clipped from V and 5 bases from J, the junction kept 5 bases outside the gene matches. Per germline, CDR1 SGHNT and CDR2 YENEEA. The CDR3 loop spans 14 amino acids. This clone was seen once. This sequence joins TRBV11-3 and TRBJ2-2; TRBD2 aligns across 7 bases. The TCR sequence derives from a man aged 50-59 years with gastric cancer. The source material was peripheral blood, sampled from a patient treated with photon-based radiotherapy. This CDR3 is CASSPGGRTGELFF. CDR3 coding DNA: TGTGCCAGCAGCCCGGGGGGTAGAACCGGGGAGCTGTTTTTT.